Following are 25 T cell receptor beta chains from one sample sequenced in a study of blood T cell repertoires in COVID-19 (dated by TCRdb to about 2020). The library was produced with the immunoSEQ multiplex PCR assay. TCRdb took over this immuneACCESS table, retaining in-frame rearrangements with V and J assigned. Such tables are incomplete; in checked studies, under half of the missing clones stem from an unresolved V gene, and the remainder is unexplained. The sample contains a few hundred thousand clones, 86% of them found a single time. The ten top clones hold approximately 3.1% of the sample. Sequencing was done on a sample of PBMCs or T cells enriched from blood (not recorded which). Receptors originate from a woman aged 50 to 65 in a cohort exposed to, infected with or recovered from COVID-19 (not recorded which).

The DNA for the CDR3 is TGCAGCACCCGAGGGCGGGGAGCTTACAATGAGCAGTTCTTC. Its protein product is CSTRGRGAYNEQFF. V and J are TRBV29-1 and TRBJ2-1, with D maybe TRBD2 (6 bases). The CDR3 extends over 14 amino acids. V shed 8 bases and J shed 4 bases, with 18 bases lying between them. Germline V gene data show CDR1 as SQVTM and CDR2 as ANQGSEA.

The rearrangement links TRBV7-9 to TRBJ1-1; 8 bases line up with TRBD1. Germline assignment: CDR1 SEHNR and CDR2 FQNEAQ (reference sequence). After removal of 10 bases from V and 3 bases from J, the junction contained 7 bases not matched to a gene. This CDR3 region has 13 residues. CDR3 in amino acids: CATADRADTEAFF. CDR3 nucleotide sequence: TGTGCCACTGCGGACAGGGCGGACACTGAAGCTTTCTTT.

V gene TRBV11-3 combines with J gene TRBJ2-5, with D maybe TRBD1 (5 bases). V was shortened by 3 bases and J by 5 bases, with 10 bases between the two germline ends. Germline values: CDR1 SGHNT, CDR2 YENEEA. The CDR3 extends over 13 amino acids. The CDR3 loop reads CASSFGQGETQYF. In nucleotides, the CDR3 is TGTGCCAGCAGCTTCGGCCAGGGTGAGACCCAGTACTTC.

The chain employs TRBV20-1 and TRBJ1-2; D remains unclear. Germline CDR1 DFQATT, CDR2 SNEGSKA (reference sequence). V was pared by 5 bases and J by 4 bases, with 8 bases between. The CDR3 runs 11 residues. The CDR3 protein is CSAAGSYGYTF. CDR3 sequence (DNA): TGCAGTGCTGCGGGGAGCTATGGCTACACCTTC.

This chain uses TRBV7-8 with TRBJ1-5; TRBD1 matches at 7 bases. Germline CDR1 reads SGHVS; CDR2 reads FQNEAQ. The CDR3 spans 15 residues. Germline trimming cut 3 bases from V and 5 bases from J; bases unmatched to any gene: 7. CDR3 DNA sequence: TGTGCCAGCAGCTTCATAAGGGGGCCCCATCAGCCCCAGCATTTT. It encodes CASSFIRGPHQPQHF.

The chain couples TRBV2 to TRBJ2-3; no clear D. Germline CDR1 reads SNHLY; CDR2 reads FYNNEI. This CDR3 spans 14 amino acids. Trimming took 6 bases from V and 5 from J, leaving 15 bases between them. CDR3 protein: CASSLSLPGDTQYF. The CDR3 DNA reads TGTGCCAGCAGCCTCTCTCTCCCCGGAGATACGCAGTATTTT.

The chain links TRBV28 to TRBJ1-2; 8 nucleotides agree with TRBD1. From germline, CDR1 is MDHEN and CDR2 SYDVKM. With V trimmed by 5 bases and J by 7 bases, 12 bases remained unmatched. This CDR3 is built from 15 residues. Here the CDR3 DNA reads TGTGCCAGCAGTCCACCGGCAGGGGGCGTCGGTGGCTACACCTTC. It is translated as CASSPPAGGVGGYTF.

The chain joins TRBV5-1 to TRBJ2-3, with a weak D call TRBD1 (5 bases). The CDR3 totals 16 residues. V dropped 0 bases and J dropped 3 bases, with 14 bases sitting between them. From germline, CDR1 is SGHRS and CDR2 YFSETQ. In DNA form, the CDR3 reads TGCGCCAGCAGCTTGGAAAAGGGTCAGGGAACAGATACGCAGTATTTT. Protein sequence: CASSLEKGQGTDTQYF.

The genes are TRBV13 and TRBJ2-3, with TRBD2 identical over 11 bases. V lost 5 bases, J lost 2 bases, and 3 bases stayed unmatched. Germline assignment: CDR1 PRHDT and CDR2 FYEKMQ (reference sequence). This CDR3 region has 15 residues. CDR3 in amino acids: CASSETSGATDTQYF. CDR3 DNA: TGTGCCAGCAGCGAGACTAGCGGGGCCACAGATACGCAGTATTTT.

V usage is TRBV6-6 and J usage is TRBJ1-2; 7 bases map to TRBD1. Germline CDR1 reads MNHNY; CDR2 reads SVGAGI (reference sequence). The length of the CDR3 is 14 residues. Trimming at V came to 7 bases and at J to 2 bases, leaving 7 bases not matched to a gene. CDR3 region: CASIGDRANYGYTF. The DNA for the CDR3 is TGTGCCAGCATAGGGGACAGAGCAAACTATGGCTACACCTTC.

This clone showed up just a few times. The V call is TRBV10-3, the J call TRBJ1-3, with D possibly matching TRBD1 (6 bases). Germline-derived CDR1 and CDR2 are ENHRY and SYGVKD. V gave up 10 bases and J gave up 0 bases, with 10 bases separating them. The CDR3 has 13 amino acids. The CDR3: CATGQLSGNTIYF. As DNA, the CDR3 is TGTGCCACCGGACAGCTCTCTGGAAACACCATATATTTT.

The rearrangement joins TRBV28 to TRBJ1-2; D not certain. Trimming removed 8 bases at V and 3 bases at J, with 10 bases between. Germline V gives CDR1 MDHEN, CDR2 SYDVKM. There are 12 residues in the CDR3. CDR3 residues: CASFSEHYGYTF. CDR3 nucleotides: TGTGCCAGCTTCTCCGAGCACTATGGCTACACCTTC.

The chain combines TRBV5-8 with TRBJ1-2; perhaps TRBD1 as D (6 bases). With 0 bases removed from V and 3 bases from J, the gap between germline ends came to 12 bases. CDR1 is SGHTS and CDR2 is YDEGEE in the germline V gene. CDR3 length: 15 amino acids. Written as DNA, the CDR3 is TGTGCCAGCAGCTTGGGAGACAGGCCCTACTATGGCTACACCTTC. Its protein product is CASSLGDRPYYGYTF.

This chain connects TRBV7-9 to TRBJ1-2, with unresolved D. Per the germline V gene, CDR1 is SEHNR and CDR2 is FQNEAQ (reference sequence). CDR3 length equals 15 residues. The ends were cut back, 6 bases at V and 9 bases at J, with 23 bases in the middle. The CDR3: CASSYNTPDDGSYTF. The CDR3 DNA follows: TGTGCCAGCAGTTATAACACACCCGACGACGGGAGCTACACCTTC. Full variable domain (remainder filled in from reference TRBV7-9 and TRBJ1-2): DTGVSQNPRHKITKRGQNVTFRCDPISEHNRLYWYRQTLGQGPEFLTYFQNEAQLEKSRLLSDRFSAERPKGSFSTLEIQRTEQGDSAMYLCASSYNTPDDGSYTFGSGTRLTVV.

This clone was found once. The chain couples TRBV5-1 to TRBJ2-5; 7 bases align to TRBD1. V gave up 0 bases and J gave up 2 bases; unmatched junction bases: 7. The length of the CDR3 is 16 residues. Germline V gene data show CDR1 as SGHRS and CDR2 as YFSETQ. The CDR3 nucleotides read TGCGCCAGCAGCTTGGGGTTTGCCAGGGGGCAAGAGACCCAGTACTTC. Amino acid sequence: CASSLGFARGQETQYF.

In DNA, the CDR3 is TGTGCCAGCAACGTTTATCCCAGGGGCCGTACTGAAGCTTTCTTT. Amino acids: CASNVYPRGRTEAFF. The chain recombines TRBV28 with TRBJ1-1; tentative D call: TRBD1 (6 bases). Germline assignment: CDR1 MDHEN and CDR2 SYDVKM. Trimming cost V 7 bases and J 5 bases, with 20 bases left between them. The CDR3 contains 15 residues.

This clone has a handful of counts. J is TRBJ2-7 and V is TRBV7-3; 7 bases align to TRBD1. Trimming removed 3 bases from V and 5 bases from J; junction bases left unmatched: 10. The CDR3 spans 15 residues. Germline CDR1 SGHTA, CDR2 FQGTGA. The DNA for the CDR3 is TGTGCCAGCAGCTTGGGGTACAGGGGTCCGGACGAGCAGTACTTC. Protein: CASSLGYRGPDEQYF.

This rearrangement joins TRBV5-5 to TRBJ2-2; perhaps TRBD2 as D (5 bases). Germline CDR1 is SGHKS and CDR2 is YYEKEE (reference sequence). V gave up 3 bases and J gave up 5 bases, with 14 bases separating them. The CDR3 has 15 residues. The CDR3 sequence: CASSSYSGETGELFF. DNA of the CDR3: TGTGCCAGCAGCTCCTACAGTGGGGAGACCGGGGAGCTGTTTTTT.

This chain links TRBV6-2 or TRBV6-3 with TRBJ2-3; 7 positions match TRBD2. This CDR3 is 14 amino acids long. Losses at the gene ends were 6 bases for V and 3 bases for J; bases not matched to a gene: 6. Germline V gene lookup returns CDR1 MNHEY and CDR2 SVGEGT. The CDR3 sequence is CASSRGLKTDTQYF. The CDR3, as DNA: TGTGCCAGCAGCCGGGGACTAAAGACAGATACGCAGTATTTT.

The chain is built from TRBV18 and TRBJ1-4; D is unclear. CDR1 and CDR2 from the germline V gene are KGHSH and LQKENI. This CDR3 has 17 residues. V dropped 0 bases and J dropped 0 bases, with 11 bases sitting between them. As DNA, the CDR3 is TGTGCCAGCTCACCACCGTTACACAGTTCAACTAATGAAAAACTGTTTTTT. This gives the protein CASSPPLHSSTNEKLFF.

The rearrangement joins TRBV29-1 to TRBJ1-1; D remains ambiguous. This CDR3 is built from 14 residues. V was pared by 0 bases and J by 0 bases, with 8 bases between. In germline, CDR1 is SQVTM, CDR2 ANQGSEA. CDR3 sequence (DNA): TGCAGCGTTGAAGATCTGCAGATGAACACTGAAGCTTTCTTT. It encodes CSVEDLQMNTEAFF.

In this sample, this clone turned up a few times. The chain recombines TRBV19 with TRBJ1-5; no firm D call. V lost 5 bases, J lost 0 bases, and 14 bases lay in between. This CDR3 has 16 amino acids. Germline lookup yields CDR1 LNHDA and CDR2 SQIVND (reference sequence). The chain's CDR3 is CASSHTAHYSNQPQHF. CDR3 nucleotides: TGTGCCAGTAGTCACACCGCTCACTATAGCAATCAGCCCCAGCATTTT.

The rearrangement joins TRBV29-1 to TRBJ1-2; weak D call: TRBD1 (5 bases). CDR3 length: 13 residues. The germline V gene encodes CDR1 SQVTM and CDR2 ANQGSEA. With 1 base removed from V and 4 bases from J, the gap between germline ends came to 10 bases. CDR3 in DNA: TGCAGCGTTGAAGCAGGGTTAGGCTATGGCTACACCTTC. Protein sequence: CSVEAGLGYGYTF.

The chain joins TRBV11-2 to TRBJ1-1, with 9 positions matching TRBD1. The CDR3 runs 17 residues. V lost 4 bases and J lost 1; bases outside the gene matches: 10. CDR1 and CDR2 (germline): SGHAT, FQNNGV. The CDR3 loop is CASSYRTGASSNTEAFF. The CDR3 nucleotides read TGTGCCAGCAGCTATCGGACAGGGGCGTCTTCGAACACTGAAGCTTTCTTT.

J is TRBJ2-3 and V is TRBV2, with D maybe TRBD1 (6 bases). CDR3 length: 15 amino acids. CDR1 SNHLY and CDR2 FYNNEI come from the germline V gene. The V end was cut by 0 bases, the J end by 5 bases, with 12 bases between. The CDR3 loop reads CASSEARSGEDTQYF. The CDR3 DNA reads TGTGCCAGCAGTGAAGCGCGATCAGGGGAAGATACGCAGTATTTT.